These 9 T cell receptor beta chains share one sample of origin, sequenced in a study of T cell responses to AZD1222 COVID-19 vaccine. Profiled with immunoSEQ multiplex PCR; TCRdb holds only in-frame clones, not every one. The sample lists over 100,000 clones, about nine tenths occurring once. The sequencing used peripheral blood, collected on day 0 of AZD1222 vaccination. The receptors derive from an adult in good health.

This clone was observed once. V is TRBV3-1 (or the pseudogene TRBV3-2) and J is TRBJ1-2; 9 nucleotides line up with TRBD1. V dropped 8 bases and J dropped 2; count of bases not matched to a gene: 15. Germline CDR1 reads LGHDT; CDR2 reads YNNKEL (reference sequence). The CDR3 runs 17 residues. The CDR3 spells CASGSPGQGLMNYGYTF. The CDR3 nucleotides read TGTGCCAGCGGATCACCGGGACAGGGTCTAATGAACTATGGCTACACCTTC.

The J gene is TRBJ2-1, the V gene TRBV20-1; D gene ambiguous. The V and J ends lost 6 bases and 6 bases respectively, with 3 bases between them. The CDR3 has 9 amino acids. Germline-derived CDR1 and CDR2 are DFQATT and SNEGSKA (reference sequence). The CDR3 DNA reads as TGCAGTGCAAGCAATGAGCAGTTCTTC. It specifies CSASNEQFF.

This chain connects TRBV5-6 to TRBJ2-3; 11 bases are a match to TRBD2. This CDR3 is built from 17 residues. Germline values: CDR1 SGHDT, CDR2 YYEEEE. V was clipped by 4 bases and J by 2 bases; unmatched bases: 9. The CDR3 sequence is CASSPPISGGVTDTQYF. The CDR3, as DNA: TGTGCCAGCAGCCCCCCGATTAGCGGGGGGGTCACAGATACGCAGTATTTT.

The V and J genes are TRBV5-6 and TRBJ1-5; 11 bases map to TRBD1. Trimming removed 4 bases from V and 7 bases from J; junction bases left unmatched: 4. The CDR3 is 14 residues long. The V gene's germline CDR1 is SGHDT and CDR2 YYEEEE. The CDR3 protein is CASSLGQGAQPQHF. CDR3 nucleotide sequence: TGTGCCAGCAGCCTAGGACAGGGGGCCCAGCCCCAGCATTTT.

This CDR3 is CASSLLSQGAGDTQYF. In DNA form, the CDR3 reads TGTGCCAGCAGCTTATTAAGCCAGGGGGCCGGAGATACGCAGTATTTT. The chain employs TRBV7-6 and TRBJ2-3; 8 nucleotides agree with TRBD1. CDR1 SGHVS and CDR2 FNYEAQ come from the germline V gene. V dropped 2 bases and J dropped 5; count of bases not matched to a gene: 9. This CDR3 contains 16 residues.

The chain links TRBV5-8 to TRBJ2-7; perhaps TRBD1 as D (5 bases). The V gene's germline CDR1 is SGHTS and CDR2 YDEGEE. V lost 4 bases and J 4 bases, leaving 15 bases between the germline ends. The CDR3 loop spans 14 amino acids. DNA of the CDR3: TGTGCCAGCAGCGCTGGGGCAGCTACATACGAGCAGTACTTC. Encoded protein: CASSAGAATYEQYF.

The rearrangement joins TRBV18 to TRBJ1-5; 10 nucleotides match TRBD1. After removal of 3 bases from V and 5 bases from J, the junction contained 7 bases not matched to a gene. The CDR3 is made up of 16 amino acids. Per the germline V gene, CDR1 is KGHSH and CDR2 is LQKENI. DNA for the CDR3: TGTGCCAGCTCACCCCGGGACAGGGGTCTGCATCAGCCCCAGCATTTT. Its protein product is CASSPRDRGLHQPQHF. The full variable domain, completed using reference TRBV18 and TRBJ1-5, is NAGVMQNPRHLVRRRGQEARLRCSPMKGHSHVYWYRQLPEEGLKFMVYLQKENIIDESGMPKERFSAEFPKEGPSILRIQQVVRGDSAAYFCASSPRDRGLHQPQHFGDGTRLSIL.

The CDR3: CASSSSGLTEAFF. CDR3 bases: TGCGCCAGCAGCTCTTCGGGGCTTACTGAAGCTTTCTTT. This chain links TRBV5-1 with TRBJ1-1; tentatively, D is TRBD1 (5 bases). V was cut by 3 bases and J by 5 bases, with 11 bases left in between. The CDR3 totals 13 residues. Germline V gene data show CDR1 as SGHRS and CDR2 as YFSETQ.

The gene calls are TRBV20-1 and TRBJ2-1; D uncertain. The CDR3 length is 10 residues. V lost 5 bases, J lost 7 bases, and 6 bases lay in between. CDR1 is DFQATT and CDR2 is SNEGSKA in the germline V gene (reference sequence). DNA of the CDR3: TGCAGTGCTTTAGTGAATGAGCAGTTCTTC. Translated: CSALVNEQFF.